Presented here are 14 T cell receptor beta chains from one specimen sequenced in a study of cytomegalovirus exposure and HLA in healthy donors. The PCR employed 60 Vbeta primers together with 13 Jbeta primers. This table comes from immunoSEQ multiplex PCR, and its TCRdb copy is limited to in-frame clones, with some not included. The sample contains around 110,000 clones, 55% to 65% of which appear only once. Material: PBMCs. The receptors derive from a woman aged 40 to 50 in good health and CMV-seropositive.

This chain connects TRBV7-3 to TRBJ2-2, with D possibly being TRBD1 (6 bases). V lost 4 bases to trimming and J lost 5 bases, with 14 bases between them. Germline CDR1 is SGHTA and CDR2 is FQGTGA. The CDR3 extends over 15 amino acids. DNA for the CDR3: TGTGCCAGCAGCTCCCAGTCAGGGGAAACCGGGGAGCTGTTTTTT. Translating it yields CASSSQSGETGELFF.

This chain joins TRBV29-1 and TRBJ2-3, with 8 bases aligning to TRBD2. The germline V gene has CDR1 SQVTM and CDR2 ANQGSEA. This CDR3 has 14 amino acids. Losses at the gene ends were 6 bases for V and 2 bases for J; bases not matched to a gene: 7. CDR3 protein: CSVPIAGPTDTQYF. DNA for the CDR3: TGCAGCGTACCCATAGCGGGACCCACAGATACGCAGTATTTT.

This chain joins TRBV6-1 and TRBJ1-1; 8 nucleotides match TRBD1. CDR1 MNHNS and CDR2 SASEGT come from the germline V gene. This CDR3 region has 13 residues. J gave up 10 bases and V 5 bases, and 9 bases lay outside the gene matches. The CDR3 bases are TGTGCCAGCAGTAGGGACAGGTCCTTTGGAGCTTTCTTT. It translates to CASSRDRSFGAFF.

The CDR3 protein is CASSTTSGDKDYEQYF. The DNA for the CDR3 is TGTGCCAGCAGTACGACTAGCGGGGACAAAGACTACGAGCAGTACTTC. The V call is TRBV28, the J call TRBJ2-7, with 11 bases that match TRBD2. CDR3 length equals 16 residues. Germline V lookup: CDR1 MDHEN, CDR2 SYDVKM. The ends lost 5 bases at V and 3 bases at J; junction bases unmatched: 9.

The CDR3 DNA is TGTGCCAGCAGCCCAGGGGGACAGGGACATGAAGCTTTCTTT. It encodes CASSPGGQGHEAFF. The chain has TRBV7-9 and TRBJ1-1; 9 bases fit TRBD1. V shed 5 bases, J shed 7 bases, and the junction held 8 bases outside the gene matches. Germline CDR1 and CDR2: SEHNR and FQNEAQ (reference sequence). CDR3 size: 14 residues.

The chain is built from TRBV11-1 and TRBJ2-7, with D possibly matching TRBD1 (5 bases). Germline CDR1 reads SGHAT; CDR2 reads FQDESV (reference sequence). The CDR3 has 14 residues. Trimming removed 3 bases from V and 4 bases from J, with 13 bases in between. The CDR3 sequence: CASSFSSRGYEQYF. CDR3 DNA sequence: TGTGCCAGCAGCTTCTCCAGTAGGGGTTACGAGCAGTACTTC. Filled out from reference TRBV11-1 and TRBJ2-7, the complete variable domain reads EAEVAQSPRYKITEKSQAVAFWCDPISGHATLYWYRQILGQGPELLVQFQDESVVDDSQLPKDRFSAERLKGVDSTLKIQPAELGDSAMYLCASSFSSRGYEQYFGPGTRLTVT.

The rearrangement joins TRBV30 to TRBJ2-3; 7 bases align to TRBD1. Germline CDR1 and CDR2: GTSNPN and SVGIG (reference sequence). The CDR3 has 18 amino acids. V lost 3 bases to trimming and J lost 4 bases; unmatched junction nucleotides: 19. CDR3: CAWSPTTSDRESADTQYF. The CDR3, as DNA: TGTGCCTGGAGCCCTACTACGTCCGACAGGGAAAGTGCAGATACGCAGTATTTT. The whole variable domain, filled in from reference TRBV30 and TRBJ2-3, reads SQTIHQWPATLVQPVGSPLSLECTVEGTSNPNLYWYRQAAGRGLQLLFYSVGIGQISSEVPQNLSASRPQDRQFILSSKKLLLSDSGFYLCAWSPTTSDRESADTQYFGPGTRLTVL.

This chain links TRBV11-2 with TRBJ2-3, with 9 bases that match TRBD2. Germline CDR1 and CDR2: SGHAT and FQNNGV. J gave up 2 bases and V 4 bases, and 7 bases lay outside the gene matches. This CDR3 has 16 amino acids. The CDR3 DNA sequence: TGTGCCAGCAGCTCAGGGACTAGCCGGTTCACAGATACGCAGTATTTT. This translates into CASSSGTSRFTDTQYF.

The CDR3 DNA is TGCGCCAGCAGCCGCGTAAGGGGCCCGTCAGCGGGAGAGTCCTACGAGCAGTACTTC. Protein product: CASSRVRGPSAGESYEQYF. This sequence joins TRBV4-3 and TRBJ2-5; 8 nucleotides line up with TRBD2. Matching the DNA end better, TRBJ2-7 makes the J call doubtful. CDR1 is LGHNA and CDR2 is YSLEER in the germline V gene. The CDR3 is 19 amino acids.

DNA for the CDR3: TGTGCCAGCAGTCAGACAGCTAACTATGGCTACACCTTC. Translating it yields CASSQTANYGYTF. The rearrangement uses TRBV25-1 and TRBJ1-2; possible D gene TRBD1, 5 bases. This CDR3 has 13 residues. Germline CDR1 and CDR2: MGHDK and SYGVNS. V was clipped by 5 bases and J by 0 bases, with 7 bases between them.

The chain recombines TRBV5-5 with TRBJ2-3; 7 nucleotides match TRBD2. CDR1 is SGHKS and CDR2 is YYEKEE in the germline V gene (reference sequence). This CDR3 has 15 amino acids. V shed 3 bases, J shed 3 bases, and the junction held 7 bases outside the gene matches. The CDR3 nucleotides read TGTGCCAGCAGCTCCCAAGCGGGACGTACAGATACGCAGTATTTT. This sequence encodes CASSSQAGRTDTQYF. The full variable domain, with the rest looked up from reference TRBV5-5 and TRBJ2-3, is DAGVTQSPTHLIKTRGQQVTLRCSPISGHKSVSWYQQVLGQGPQFIFQYYEKEERGRGNFPDRFSARQFPNYSSELNVNALLLGDSALYLCASSSQAGRTDTQYFGPGTRLTVL.

This clone was recorded a few times. The chain couples TRBV5-1 to TRBJ2-3, with 14 bases that match TRBD2. CDR3 length equals 16 residues. V lost 4 bases and J lost 3; bases outside the gene matches: 4. Germline V gives CDR1 SGHRS, CDR2 YFSETQ. The CDR3 protein is CASSPGTSGSTDTQYF. CDR3 DNA: TGCGCCAGCAGCCCCGGGACTAGCGGGAGTACAGATACGCAGTATTTT.

This clone showed up just a few times. V usage is TRBV27 and J usage is TRBJ2-2; 13 bases line up with TRBD2. This CDR3 is built from 16 residues. V shed 4 bases, J shed 7 bases, and the junction held 6 bases outside the gene matches. Looked up from germline, CDR1 is MNHEY and CDR2 is SMNVEV (reference sequence). The CDR3 reads CASSSGLAGAGGELFF. CDR3 nucleotide sequence: TGTGCCAGCAGTTCAGGACTAGCGGGAGCAGGCGGGGAGCTGTTTTTT.

This clone was detected only a few times. The chain recombines TRBV11-2 with TRBJ2-3, with 8 positions matching TRBD2. This CDR3 is built from 14 residues. V trimming: 1 base; J trimming: 4 bases; junction bases outside the gene matches: 1. Germline V gene data show CDR1 as SGHAT and CDR2 as FQNNGV. The CDR3 region is CASSLATSADTQYF. In nucleotides, the CDR3 is TGTGCCAGCAGCTTAGCGACTAGCGCAGATACGCAGTATTTT.